This T cell receptor beta chain was identified in a study of T cell clonality in common variable immunodeficiency. Germline trimming cut 4 bases from V and 4 bases from J; bases unmatched to any gene: 3. The CDR3 has 14 amino acids. The V gene's germline CDR1 is SEHNR and CDR2 FQNEAQ (reference sequence). At least ten counts were recorded for this clone. From the germline J gene comes the end of the CDR3, since the read stops 3 residues before it. Data came from immunoSEQ multiplex PCR; TCRdb stores just in-frame clones and leaves some out. The repertoire shows about 44,000 clones, none seen only once; the top ten take about 10%.

V is TRBV7-9 and J is TRBJ1-3, with 8 bases lining up with TRBD1. Specimen: peripheral blood mononuclear cells. The sequence was obtained from a person between 18 and 69 years old in good health. The CDR3: CASSSQGGGNTIYF. The sequenced CDR3 bases are TGTGCCAGCAGCTCACAGGGGGGAGGAAACACC. Together with reference TRBV7-9 and TRBJ1-3, the CDR3 gives the full variable domain: DTGVSQNPRHKITKRGQNVTFRCDPISEHNRLYWYRQTLGQGPEFLTYFQNEAQLEKSRLLSDRFSAERPKGSFSTLEIQRTEQGDSAMYLCASSSQGGGNTIYFGEGSWLTVV.